The TCR beta chain under discussion was sequenced for a study of T cells in localized non-small cell lung cancer. About this clone itself: Its specificity is not known.

Germline trimming cut 1 base from V and 1 base from J; bases unmatched to any gene: 7. Looked up from germline, CDR1 is SGHVS and CDR2 is FQNEAQ. This CDR3 is built from 16 residues. Libraries were prepared by immunoSEQ multiplex PCR; TCRdb keeps only in-frame clonotypes and omits some of them. Among fewer than 95,000 clones listed, under 95% were seen once. General study points: With higher T cell density in blood came longer overall survival. There were a median about 53 of the top 100 tumor clones appearing in adjacent lung. Heterogeneity is still possible, as just one tumor region was sequenced. Of the tissues analyzed, uninvolved adjacent lung showed maximal T cell clonality, greater than tumor.

The chain uses TRBV7-8 and TRBJ2-7, with 7 bases lining up with TRBD2. The source is a woman aged 35 to 69 with stage II squamous cell lung carcinoma. The sequencing used PBMCs, collected before any cancer treatment. The chain's CDR3 is CASSLESGALSYEQYF. The DNA for the CDR3 is TGTGCCAGCAGCTTAGAGAGCGGGGCGCTTTCCTACGAGCAGTACTTC.